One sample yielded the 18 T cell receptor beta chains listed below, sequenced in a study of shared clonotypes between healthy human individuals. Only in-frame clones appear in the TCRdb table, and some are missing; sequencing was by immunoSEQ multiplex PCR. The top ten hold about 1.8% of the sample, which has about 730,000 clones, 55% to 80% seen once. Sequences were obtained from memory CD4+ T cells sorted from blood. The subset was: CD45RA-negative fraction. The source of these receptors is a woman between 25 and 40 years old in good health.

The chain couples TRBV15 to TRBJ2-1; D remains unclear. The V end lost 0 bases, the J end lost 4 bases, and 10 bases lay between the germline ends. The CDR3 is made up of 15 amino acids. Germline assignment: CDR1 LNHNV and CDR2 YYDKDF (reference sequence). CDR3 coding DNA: TGTGCCACCAGCAGAGATAAGACTCGTTACAATGAGCAGTTCTTC. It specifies CATSRDKTRYNEQFF.

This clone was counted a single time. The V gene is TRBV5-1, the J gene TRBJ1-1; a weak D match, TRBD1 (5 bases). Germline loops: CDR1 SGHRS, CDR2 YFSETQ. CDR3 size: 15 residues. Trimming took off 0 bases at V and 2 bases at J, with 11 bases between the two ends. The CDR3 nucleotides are TGCGCCAGCAGCTTGGCCGGTGGACAAAACACTGAAGCTTTCTTT. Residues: CASSLAGGQNTEAFF.

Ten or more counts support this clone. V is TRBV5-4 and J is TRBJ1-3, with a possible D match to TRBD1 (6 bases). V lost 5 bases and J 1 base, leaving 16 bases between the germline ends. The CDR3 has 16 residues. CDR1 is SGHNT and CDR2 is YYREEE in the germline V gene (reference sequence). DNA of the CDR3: TGTGCCAGCAGTTATACAGGGCTGGTGTCTGGAAACACCATATATTTT. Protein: CASSYTGLVSGNTIYF.

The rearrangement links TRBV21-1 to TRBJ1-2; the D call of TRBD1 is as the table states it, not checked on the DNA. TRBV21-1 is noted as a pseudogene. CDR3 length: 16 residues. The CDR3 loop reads CASSRPGQALPHGYTF. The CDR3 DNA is TGTGCCAGCAGCAGGCCTGGACAAGCCCTCCCCCATGGCTACACCTTC.

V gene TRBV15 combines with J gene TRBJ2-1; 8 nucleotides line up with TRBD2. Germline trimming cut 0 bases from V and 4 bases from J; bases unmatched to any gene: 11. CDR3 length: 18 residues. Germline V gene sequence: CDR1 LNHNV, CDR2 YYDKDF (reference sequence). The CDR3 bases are TGTGCCACCAGCAGAGATCCCCCCACGGGACTAGTATACAATGAGCAGTTCTTC. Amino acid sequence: CATSRDPPTGLVYNEQFF.

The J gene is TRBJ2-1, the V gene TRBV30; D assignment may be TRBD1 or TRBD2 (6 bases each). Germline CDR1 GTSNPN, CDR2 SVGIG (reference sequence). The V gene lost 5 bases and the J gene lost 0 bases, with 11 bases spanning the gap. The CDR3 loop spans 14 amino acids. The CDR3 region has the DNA TGTGCCTGGCAAGGGGGGAGCTCCTACAATGAGCAGTTCTTC. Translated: CAWQGGSSYNEQFF.

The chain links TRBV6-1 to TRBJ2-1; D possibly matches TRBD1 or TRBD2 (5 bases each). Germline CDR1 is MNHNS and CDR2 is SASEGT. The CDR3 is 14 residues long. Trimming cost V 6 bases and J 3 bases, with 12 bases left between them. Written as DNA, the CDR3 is TGTGCCAGCAGGCCGGGACCATACTACAATGAGCAGTTCTTC. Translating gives CASRPGPYYNEQFF.

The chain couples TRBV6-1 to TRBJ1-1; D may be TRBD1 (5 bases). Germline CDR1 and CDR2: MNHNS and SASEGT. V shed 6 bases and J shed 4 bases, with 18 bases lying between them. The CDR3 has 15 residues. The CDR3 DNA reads TGTGCCAGCAGAAACGGGGGGGTCCCGGGCACTGAAGCTTTCTTT. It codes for CASRNGGVPGTEAFF.

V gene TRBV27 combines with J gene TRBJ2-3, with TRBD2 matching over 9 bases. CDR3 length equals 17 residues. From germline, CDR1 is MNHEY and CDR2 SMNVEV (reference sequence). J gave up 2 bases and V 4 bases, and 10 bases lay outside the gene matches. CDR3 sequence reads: CASSSEGLALPTDTQYF. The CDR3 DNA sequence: TGTGCCAGCAGTTCCGAGGGACTAGCCCTTCCCACAGATACGCAGTATTTT.

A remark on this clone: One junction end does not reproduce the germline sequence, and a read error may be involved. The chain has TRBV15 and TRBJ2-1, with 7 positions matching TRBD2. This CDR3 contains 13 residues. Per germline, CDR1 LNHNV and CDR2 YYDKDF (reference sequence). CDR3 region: CATSGESGAKQFF. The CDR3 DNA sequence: TGTGCCACCAGCGGAGAGAGCGGGGCAAAACAGTTCTTC.

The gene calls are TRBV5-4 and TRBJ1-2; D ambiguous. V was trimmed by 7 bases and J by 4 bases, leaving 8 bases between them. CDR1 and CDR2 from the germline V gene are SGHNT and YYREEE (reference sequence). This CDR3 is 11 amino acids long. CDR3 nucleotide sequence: TGTGCCAGCGCGGCCCTCTATGGCTACACCTTC. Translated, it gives CASAALYGYTF.

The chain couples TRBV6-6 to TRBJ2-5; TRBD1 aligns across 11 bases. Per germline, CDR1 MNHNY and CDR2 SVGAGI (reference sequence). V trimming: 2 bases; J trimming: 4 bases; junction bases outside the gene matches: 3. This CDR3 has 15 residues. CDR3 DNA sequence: TGTGCCAGCAGTTACCAGGACAGGGGGCGAGAGACCCAGTACTTC. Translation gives CASSYQDRGRETQYF.

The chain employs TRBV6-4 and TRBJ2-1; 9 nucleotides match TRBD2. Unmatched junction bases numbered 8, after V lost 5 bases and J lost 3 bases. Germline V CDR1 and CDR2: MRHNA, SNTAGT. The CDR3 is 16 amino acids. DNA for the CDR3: TGTGCCAGCAGTCTATCTAGCGGGGTAATCTACAATGAGCAGTTCTTC. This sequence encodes CASSLSSGVIYNEQFF.

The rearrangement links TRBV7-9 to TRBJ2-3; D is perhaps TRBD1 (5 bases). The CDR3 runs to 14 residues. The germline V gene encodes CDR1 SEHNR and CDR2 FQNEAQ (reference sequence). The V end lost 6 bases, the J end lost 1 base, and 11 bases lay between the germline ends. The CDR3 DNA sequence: TGTGCCAGCAGATCGGGCAGGGGCACAGATACGCAGTATTTT. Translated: CASRSGRGTDTQYF.

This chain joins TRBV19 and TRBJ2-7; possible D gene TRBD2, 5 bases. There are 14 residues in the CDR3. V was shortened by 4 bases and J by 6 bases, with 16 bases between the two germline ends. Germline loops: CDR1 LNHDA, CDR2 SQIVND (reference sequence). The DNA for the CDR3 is TGTGCCAGTAGTAAACAACACCGGGGAAGCGAGCAGTACTTC. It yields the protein CASSKQHRGSEQYF.

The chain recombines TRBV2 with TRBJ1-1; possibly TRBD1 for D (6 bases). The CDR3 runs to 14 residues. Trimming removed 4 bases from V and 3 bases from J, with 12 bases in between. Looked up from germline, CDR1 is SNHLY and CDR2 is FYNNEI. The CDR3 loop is CASSGQGSDTEAFF. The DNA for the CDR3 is TGTGCCAGCAGTGGGCAGGGGAGTGACACTGAAGCTTTCTTT. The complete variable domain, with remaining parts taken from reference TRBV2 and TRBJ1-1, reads EPEVTQTPSHQVTQMGQEVILRCVPISNHLYFYWYRQILGQKVEFLVSFYNNEISEKSEIFDDQFSVERPDGSNFTLKIRSTKLEDSAMYFCASSGQGSDTEAFFGQGTRLTVV.

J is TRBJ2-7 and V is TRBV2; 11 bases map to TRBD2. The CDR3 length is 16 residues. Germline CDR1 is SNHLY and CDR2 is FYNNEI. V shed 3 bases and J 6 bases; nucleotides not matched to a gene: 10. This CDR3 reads CASSDTSGSSVGEQYF. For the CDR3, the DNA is TGTGCCAGCAGTGACACTAGCGGGAGTTCGGTAGGCGAGCAGTACTTC.

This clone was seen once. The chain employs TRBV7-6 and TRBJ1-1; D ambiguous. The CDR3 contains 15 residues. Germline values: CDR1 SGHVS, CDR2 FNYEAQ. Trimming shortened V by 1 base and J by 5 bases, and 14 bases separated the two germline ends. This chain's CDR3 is CASSLESEGMTEAFF. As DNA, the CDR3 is TGTGCCAGCAGCTTAGAGTCAGAGGGAATGACTGAAGCTTTCTTT. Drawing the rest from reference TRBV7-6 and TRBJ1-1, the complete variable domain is GAGVSQSPRYKVTKRGQDVALRCDPISGHVSLYWYRQALGQGPEFLTYFNYEAQQDKSGLPNDRFSAERPEGSISTLTIQRTEQRDSAMYRCASSLESEGMTEAFFGQGTRLTVV.